Presented here are 21 T cell receptor beta chains from one specimen sequenced in a study of memory CD4+ T cells and cytomegalovirus serostatus. Repertoires were generated with immunoSEQ multiplex PCR, while TCRdb's copy carries only in-frame clones and drops some. The data contain about 60,000 clones, roughly four fifths of them singletons. Single viable CD3+CD4+CD8-CD45RO+ cells were sorted as the memory CD4+ T cells. The sequenced sample was memory CD4+ T cells from blood. These receptor sequences come from an adult in good health and CMV-seronegative.

This clone was observed a handful of times. The rearrangement uses TRBV10-3 and TRBJ2-2; D remains ambiguous. The CDR3 contains 15 residues. Germline CDR1 reads ENHRY; CDR2 reads SYGVKD. V lost 4 bases, J lost 3 bases, and 12 bases lay in between. The CDR3 is CAISGDKTYTGELFF. The CDR3 DNA is TGTGCCATCAGTGGCGACAAGACATACACCGGGGAGCTGTTTTTT.

The chain recombines TRBV18 with TRBJ1-3; the D gene is possibly TRBD1 (5 bases). Germline CDR1 reads KGHSH; CDR2 reads LQKENI. The ends were cut back, 0 bases at V and 0 bases at J, with 9 bases in the middle. The CDR3 sequence is 16 residues long. The CDR3 bases are TGTGCCAGCTCACCACCGGCAGGGCACTCTGGAAACACCATATATTTT. It yields the protein CASSPPAGHSGNTIYF.

This clone was recorded once. The rearrangement links TRBV29-1 to TRBJ2-1; a weak D match, TRBD1 (6 bases). The CDR3 has 13 residues. V lost 4 bases and J 7 bases, leaving 14 bases between the germline ends. CDR1 and CDR2 (germline): SQVTM, ANQGSEA. In nucleotides, the CDR3 is TGCAGCGTTGGGGGGCGCAGCCTAAATGAGCAGTTCTTC. Amino acids: CSVGGRSLNEQFF.

V and J are TRBV7-2 and TRBJ2-7; 7 positions match TRBD1. The CDR3 contains 15 residues. V was pared by 4 bases and J by 2 bases, with 8 bases of the junction left unmatched. From germline, CDR1 is SGHTA and CDR2 FQGNSA. CDR3 protein: CASSSTVQGAYEQYF. The CDR3 DNA sequence: TGTGCCAGCAGCTCCACGGTCCAGGGGGCCTACGAGCAGTACTTC.

The CDR3 region has the DNA TGCGCCAGCAGCCTAGGGACGGACGCTCCTGAAGCTTTCTTT. This gives the protein CASSLGTDAPEAFF. The chain employs TRBV5-1 and TRBJ1-1; a weak D match, TRBD1 (5 bases). CDR1 and CDR2 from the germline V gene are SGHRS and YFSETQ. V was shortened by 4 bases and J by 6 bases, with 16 bases between the two germline ends. This CDR3 region has 14 residues. Complete variable domain (other parts from reference TRBV5-1 and TRBJ1-1): KAGVTQTPRYLIKTRGQQVTLSCSPISGHRSVSWYQQTPGQGLQFLFEYFSETQRNKGNFPGRFSGRQFSNSRSEMNVSTLELGDSALYLCASSLGTDAPEAFFGQGTRLTVV.

The chain carries TRBV7-3 and TRBJ2-1; D is perhaps TRBD2 (6 bases). This CDR3 is built from 14 residues. The ends were cut back, 3 bases at V and 5 bases at J, with 11 bases in the middle. Germline-derived CDR1 and CDR2 are SGHTA and FQGTGA. The CDR3 sequence: CASSFGRDDNEQFF. DNA for the CDR3: TGTGCCAGCAGCTTCGGGCGGGATGACAATGAGCAGTTCTTC.

This CDR3 is CAISRDSNQPQHF. CDR3 in DNA: TGTGCCATCAGTCGGGACAGCAATCAGCCCCAGCATTTT. The chain recombines TRBV10-3 with TRBJ1-5; TRBD1 is a possible D gene (5 bases). The CDR3 sequence is 13 residues long. Trimming took off 5 bases at V and 1 base at J, with 6 bases between the two ends. Germline V gene lookup returns CDR1 ENHRY and CDR2 SYGVKD.

This clone was seen just once. The chain recombines TRBV5-6 with TRBJ1-2, with unresolved D. The CDR3 sequence is 15 residues long. Germline assignment: CDR1 SGHDT and CDR2 YYEEEE. The V end was cut by 0 bases, the J end by 4 bases, with 13 bases between. In DNA, the CDR3 is TGTGCCAGCAGCTTGGCCGGGGATTTTTCCTATGGCTACACCTTC. Translating gives CASSLAGDFSYGYTF.

This chain connects TRBV18 to TRBJ1-6; D ambiguous. This CDR3 is 14 amino acids long. Germline CDR1 reads KGHSH; CDR2 reads LQKENI. V lost 1 base and J 7 bases, leaving 8 bases between the germline ends. CDR3 nucleotide sequence: TGTGCCAGCTCACCACAGGGATCAAATTCACCCCTCCACTTT. Amino acid sequence: CASSPQGSNSPLHF.

A note on this clone: Other DNA sequences from this sample encode an identical CDR3 as well. The rearrangement links TRBV19 to TRBJ1-5, with TRBD1 matching over 11 bases. The CDR3 is 15 amino acids. V gave up 4 bases and J gave up 4 bases; unmatched junction bases: 3. Germline lookup yields CDR1 LNHDA and CDR2 SQIVND (reference sequence). The CDR3 nucleotides are TGTGCCAGTAGTACACGGGACAGGGGGAATCAGCCCCAGCATTTT. Protein sequence: CASSTRDRGNQPQHF.

This chain links TRBV6-1 with TRBJ2-2; D may be TRBD1 or TRBD2 (5 bases each). CDR1 and CDR2 (germline): MNHNS, SASEGT. This CDR3 region has 12 residues. V was clipped by 6 bases and J by 9 bases, with 11 bases between them. CDR3 protein: CASSGTTRELFF. The CDR3 nucleotides are TGTGCCAGCAGCGGGACGACCCGGGAGCTGTTTTTT.

This rearrangement joins TRBV19 to TRBJ2-2; D unclear. V lost 3 bases and J lost 2, with 10 bases in between. This CDR3 comprises 15 residues. Looked up from germline, CDR1 is LNHDA and CDR2 is SQIVND (reference sequence). The CDR3 nucleotides read TGTGCCAGTAGTATCAGCAGATCCAACACCGGGGAGCTGTTTTTT. As protein: CASSISRSNTGELFF.

The V call is TRBV7-9, the J call TRBJ2-1; weak D call: TRBD1 (5 bases). Germline loops: CDR1 SEHNR, CDR2 FQNEAQ (reference sequence). V dropped 1 base and J dropped 5 bases, with 9 bases sitting between them. The CDR3 loop spans 14 amino acids. The CDR3 sequence: CASSLGGINNEQFF. The CDR3 DNA reads TGTGCCAGCAGCTTAGGGGGCATCAACAATGAGCAGTTCTTC.

The rearrangement joins TRBV5-6 to TRBJ2-1, with 8 bases fitting TRBD2. The V gene's germline CDR1 is SGHDT and CDR2 YYEEEE. This CDR3 contains 15 residues. The trim removed 2 bases at V and 6 bases at J, leaving 7 bases unmatched. The CDR3 region has the DNA TGTGCCAGCAGCTTACCTGGACGGGGGGGCAATGAGCAGTTCTTC. Translation: CASSLPGRGGNEQFF.

This clone occurred a few times. This chain uses TRBV25-1 with TRBJ2-1; D not resolved. The germline V and J ends were trimmed by 2 bases and 8 bases, with 7 bases remaining between them. Germline loops: CDR1 MGHDK, CDR2 SYGVNS. This CDR3 comprises 12 residues. CDR3 in DNA: TGTGCCAGCAGTGAACTAGGCCATGAGCAGTTCTTC. It translates to CASSELGHEQFF. Together with reference TRBV25-1 and TRBJ2-1, the CDR3 gives the full variable domain: EADIYQTPRYLVIGTGKKITLECSQTMGHDKMYWYQQDPGMELHLIHYSYGVNSTEKGDLSSESTVSRIRTEHFPLTLESARPSHTSQYLCASSELGHEQFFGPGTRLTVL.

This clone has only a few counts. This rearrangement joins TRBV27 to TRBJ2-7; D remains unclear. Germline V lookup: CDR1 MNHEY, CDR2 SMNVEV (reference sequence). The CDR3 covers 14 residues. Trimming took 4 bases from V and 5 from J, leaving 15 bases between them. The CDR3 region is CASSSMGLGDEQYF. Written as DNA, the CDR3 is TGTGCCAGCAGTTCTATGGGCCTTGGGGACGAGCAGTACTTC.

J is TRBJ1-3 and V is TRBV5-1, with TRBD1 matching 7 bases. Germline V lookup: CDR1 SGHRS, CDR2 YFSETQ. This CDR3 has 16 residues. V lost 4 bases and J lost 0; bases outside the gene matches: 7. The CDR3 DNA sequence: TGCGCCAGCAGCCTATCAGGGACAGACTCTGGAAACACCATATATTTT. Translating it yields CASSLSGTDSGNTIYF.

The genes are TRBV7-8 and TRBJ1-2; no definite D call. This CDR3 has 15 residues. V shed 5 bases and J shed 6 bases, with 19 bases lying between them. Per germline, CDR1 SGHVS and CDR2 FQNEAQ. This CDR3 reads CASSPARASPNGYTF. For the CDR3, the DNA is TGTGCCAGCAGCCCGGCCCGGGCCTCTCCCAATGGCTACACCTTC. The full variable domain, with the rest looked up from reference TRBV7-8 and TRBJ1-2, is GAGVSQSPRYKVAKRGQDVALRCDPISGHVSLFWYQQALGQGPEFLTYFQNEAQLDKSGLPSDRFFAERPEGSVSTLKIQRTQQEDSAVYLCASSPARASPNGYTFGSGTRLTVV.

The chain carries TRBV27 and TRBJ2-3; TRBD1 agrees at 8 bases. V gave up 6 bases and J gave up 2 bases; unmatched junction bases: 4. Germline V CDR1 and CDR2: MNHEY, SMNVEV (reference sequence). This CDR3 comprises 14 residues. The CDR3 protein is CASRKDRATDTQYF. CDR3 nucleotides: TGTGCCAGCAGGAAGGACAGGGCCACAGATACGCAGTATTTT.

This clone has a handful of counts. This rearrangement joins TRBV5-1 to TRBJ1-1, with TRBD1 identical over 9 bases. The CDR3 runs to 13 residues. The V segment lost 10 bases and the J segment 3 bases; nucleotides outside the gene matches: 7. Per the germline V gene, CDR1 is SGHRS and CDR2 is YFSETQ. CDR3 sequence reads: CASRTGADTEAFF. CDR3 DNA sequence: TGCGCCTCCCGGACAGGGGCGGACACTGAAGCTTTCTTT.

The rearrangement links TRBV9 to TRBJ2-2; D is undetermined. Trimming shortened V by 3 bases and J by 4 bases, and 10 bases separated the two germline ends. CDR3 length equals 14 residues. Germline lookup yields CDR1 SGDLS and CDR2 YYNGEE. The CDR3 loop reads CASSEEGFTGELFF. For the CDR3, the DNA is TGTGCCAGCAGCGAGGAAGGCTTCACCGGGGAGCTGTTTTTT.